The clone carrying this T cell receptor beta chain was seen at least ten times. Its antigen is not identified. Assembly of TCR beta libraries relied on iRepertoire HTBI primers together with Arm-PCR of CDR3 regions. MiXCR, applied by TCRdb to the multiplex PCR reads, yields one record per CDR3 protein. The sample carries 430,000 or so distinct CDR3 sequences, about 21% recorded once. This sample was taken from a study of regulatory T cells in long-lasting Graves disease. Overall study context: In persistent Graves' disease, antithyroid drugs had been taken for over 5 years and TSH receptor antibodies stayed positive. Study-wide findings and caveats: Repertoires from persistent disease leaned toward TRBV28, TRBJ1-2 and TRBJ2-5. The study examined only peripheral blood, not thyroid tissue.

V dropped 5 bases and J dropped 0; count of bases not matched to a gene: 11. From germline, CDR1 is MNHEY and CDR2 SMNVEV (reference sequence). The CDR3 loop spans 19 amino acids. Time point described: persistent/refractory GD, antithyroid drugs over 5 years with positive TRAb. The TCR library was prepared using RNA isolated from PBMCs. This TCR was sampled from a female donor with Graves disease. Here the sequenced sample was peripheral blood mononuclear cells (PBMCs), taken when the disease was refractory, from a patient treated with antithyroid drugs. The rearrangement joins TRBV27 to TRBJ2-7; 15 bases match TRBD2. The CDR3 DNA reads TGTGCCAGCAGTGTCCCTGGACTAGCGGGAGGGTCCCCCTCCTACGAGCAGTACTTC. Protein sequence: CASSVPGLAGGSPSYEQYF.